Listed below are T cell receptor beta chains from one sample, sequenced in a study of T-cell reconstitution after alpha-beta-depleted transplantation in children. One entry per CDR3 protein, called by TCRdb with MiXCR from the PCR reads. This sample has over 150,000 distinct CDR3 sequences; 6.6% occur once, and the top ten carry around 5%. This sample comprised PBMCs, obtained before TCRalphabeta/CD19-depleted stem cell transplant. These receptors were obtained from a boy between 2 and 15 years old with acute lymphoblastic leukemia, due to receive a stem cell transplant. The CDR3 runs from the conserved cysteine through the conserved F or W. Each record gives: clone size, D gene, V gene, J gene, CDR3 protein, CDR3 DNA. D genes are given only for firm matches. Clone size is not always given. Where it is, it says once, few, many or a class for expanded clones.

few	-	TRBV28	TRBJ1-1	CASRLGASWTEAFF	TGTGCCAGCAGGTTGGGGGCGTCGTGGACTGAAGCTTTCTTT
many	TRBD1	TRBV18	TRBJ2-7	CASSGQGAYEQYF	TGTGCCAGCTCTGGACAGGGGGCCTACGAGCAGTACTTC
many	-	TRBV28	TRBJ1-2	CASTQENYGYTF	TGTGCCAGCACACAGGAGAACTATGGCTACACCTTC
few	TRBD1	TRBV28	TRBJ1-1	CASSRPGQGRTEAFF	TGTGCCAGCAGTAGACCGGGACAGGGAAGAACTGAAGCTTTCTTT
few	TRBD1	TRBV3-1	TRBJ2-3	CASSRPSGTGGVDTQYF	TGTGCCAGCAGCCGACCCTCCGGGACAGGGGGCGTAGATACGCAGTATTTT
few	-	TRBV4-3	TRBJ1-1	CASSQEAGGYHTEAFF	TGCGCCAGCAGCCAAGAGGCGGGGGGCTATCACACTGAAGCTTTCTTT
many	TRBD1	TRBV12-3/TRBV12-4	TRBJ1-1	CASSWDRGFTEAFF	TGTGCCAGCAGCTGGGACAGGGGATTTACTGAAGCTTTCTTT
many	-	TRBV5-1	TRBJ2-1	CASTEDGENEQFF	TGCGCCAGCACCGAGGACGGTGAAAATGAGCAGTTCTTC
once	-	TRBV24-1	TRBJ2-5	CTTSHEPGGLTQYF	TGTACCACCAGCCATGAGCCGGGCGGGCTTACCCAGTACTTC
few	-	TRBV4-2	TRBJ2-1	CASSQDLAEPGAYNEQFF	TGTGCCAGCAGCCAAGATCTAGCGGAGCCAGGGGCTTACAATGAGCAGTTCTTC
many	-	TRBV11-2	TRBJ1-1	CASSLDRGSRMNTEAFF	TGTGCCAGCAGCTTAGATCGGGGCAGCCGTATGAACACTGAAGCTTTCTTT
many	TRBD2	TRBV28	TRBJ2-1	CASRTSGNYNEQFF	TGTGCCAGCAGGACTAGCGGAAACTACAATGAGCAGTTCTTC
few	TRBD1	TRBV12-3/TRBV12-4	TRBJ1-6	CASSTTGNNSPLHF	TGTGCCAGCAGTACGACAGGGAATAATTCACCCCTCCACTTT
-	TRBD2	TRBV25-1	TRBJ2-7	CASSDGGSYGQYF	TGTGCCAGCAGTGACGGGGGGTCCTACGGGCAGTACTTC
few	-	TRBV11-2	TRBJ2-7	CASSLIEYPTSYEQYF	TGTGCCAGCAGCTTAATCGAGTACCCTACATCCTACGAGCAGTACTTC
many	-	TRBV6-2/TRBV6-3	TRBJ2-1	CASSYTDSYNEQFF	TGTGCCAGCAGTTACACAGACTCCTACAATGAGCAGTTCTTC
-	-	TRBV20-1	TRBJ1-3	CSASPPGGAGNTIYF	TGCAGTGCTAGTCCCCCGGGAGGGGCTGGAAACACCATATATTTT
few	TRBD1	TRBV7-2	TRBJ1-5	CASSFQAGTGGFMGYQPQHF	TGTGCCAGCAGCTTCCAGGCCGGGACAGGGGGTTTTATGGGGTATCAGCCCCAGCATTTT
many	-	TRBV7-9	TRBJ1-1	CASSLGGGDNTEAFF	TGTGCCAGCAGCTTAGGCGGCGGCGATAACACTGAAGCTTTCTTT
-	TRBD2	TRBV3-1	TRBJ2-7	CASSQEPLAGALSYEQYF	TGTGCCAGCAGCCAAGAACCACTAGCGGGGGCCCTCTCCTACGAGCAGTACTTC
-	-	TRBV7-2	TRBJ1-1	CASSLASAVNTEAFF	TGTGCCAGCAGCTTAGCATCAGCTGTGAACACTGAAGCTTTCTTT
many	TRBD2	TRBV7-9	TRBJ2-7	CASSLTSGRAYEQYF	TGTGCCAGCAGCTTGACTAGCGGGAGGGCCTACGAGCAGTACTTC
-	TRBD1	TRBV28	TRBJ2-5	CASSLWGQRQETQYF	TGTGCCAGCAGTTTATGGGGACAGAGACAAGAGACCCAGTACTTC
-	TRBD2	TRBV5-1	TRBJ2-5	CASSQATSAQETQYF	TGCGCCAGCAGCCAGGCCACTAGCGCGCAAGAGACCCAGTACTTC
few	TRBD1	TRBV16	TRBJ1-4	CASSQMGQGGEKLFF	TGTGCCAGCAGCCAAATGGGACAGGGAGGCGAAAAACTGTTTTTT
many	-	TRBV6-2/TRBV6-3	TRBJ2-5	CASSYRGRETQYF	TGTGCCAGCAGTTACCGAGGGCGGGAGACCCAGTACTTC
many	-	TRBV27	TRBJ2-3	CASSFRLEVNTQYF	TGTGCCAGCAGTTTTAGACTAGAAGTAAATACGCAGTATTTT
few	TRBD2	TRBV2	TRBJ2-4	CASRTGTSGHF	TGTGCCAGCAGAACCGGGACTAGCGGCCACTTC
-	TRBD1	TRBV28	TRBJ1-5	CASRPLRSQTGGRQPQHF	TGTGCCAGTCGTCCTCTCCGAAGTCAGACAGGGGGTCGACAGCCCCAGCATTTT
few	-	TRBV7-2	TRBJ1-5	CASSLGSSVFQPQHF	TGTGCCAGCAGCTTAGGATCTTCGGTTTTTCAGCCCCAGCATTTT
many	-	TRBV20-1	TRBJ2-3	CSARAGDTQYF	TGCAGTGCTAGAGCTGGAGATACGCAGTATTTT
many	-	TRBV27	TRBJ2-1	CATRWGWDYNEQFF	TGTGCCACCAGGTGGGGTTGGGATTACAATGAGCAGTTCTTC
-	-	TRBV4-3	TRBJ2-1	CASTHGPQLNEQFF	TGCGCCAGCACCCACGGCCCCCAGCTTAATGAGCAGTTCTTC
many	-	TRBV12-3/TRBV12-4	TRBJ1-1	CASSFRRTEAFF	TGTGCCAGCAGTTTCCGCAGGACTGAAGCTTTCTTT
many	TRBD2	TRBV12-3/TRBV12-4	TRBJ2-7	CASSQLAGPDSQYF	TGTGCCAGCAGCCAACTAGCGGGGCCCGATTCGCAGTACTTC
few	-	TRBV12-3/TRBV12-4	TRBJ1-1	CASSYWATEAFF	TGTGCCAGCAGTTACTGGGCTACTGAAGCTTTCTTT
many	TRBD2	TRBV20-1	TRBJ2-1	CSARLWLAGDNEQFF	TGCAGTGCTAGATTATGGCTAGCGGGAGACAATGAGCAGTTCTTC
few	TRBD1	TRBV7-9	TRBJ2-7	CASSLNDRGSPGEQYF	TGTGCCAGCAGCTTAAACGACAGGGGCTCCCCGGGCGAGCAGTACTTC
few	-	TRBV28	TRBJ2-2	CASSLSWSRLGSRQYTGELFF	TGTGCCAGCAGTTTATCTTGGTCACGGCTTGGGAGCCGGCAGTACACCGGGGAGCTGTTTTTT
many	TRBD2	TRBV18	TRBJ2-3	CASSRRGQLAGEDTQYF	TGTGCCAGCTCACGCAGGGGCCAACTAGCGGGAGAAGATACGCAGTATTTT
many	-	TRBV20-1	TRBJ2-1	CSARDRGAAGLYNEQFF	TGCAGTGCTAGAGACCGGGGGGCGGCGGGATTATACAATGAGCAGTTCTTC
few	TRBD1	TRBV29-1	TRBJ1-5	CSVRQGASNQPQHF	TGCAGCGTAAGACAGGGGGCTAGCAATCAGCCCCAGCATTTT
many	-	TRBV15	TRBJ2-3	CATTHGNRRTDTQYF	TGTGCCACCACCCACGGGAACCGCCGCACAGATACGCAGTATTTT